Each of the 32 T cell receptor beta chains below was sequenced from the same sample in a study of cytomegalovirus exposure and HLA in healthy donors. The PCR was carried out with 60 Vbeta primers and 13 Jbeta primers. The data were produced by immunoSEQ multiplex PCR, yet TCRdb's version contains in-frame clones alone and is incomplete. The sample includes approximately 170,000 clones, about 69% of them seen just once. The sample consisted of PBMCs. These receptors were obtained from a man in his thirties or forties in good health and CMV-seropositive.

The rearrangement links TRBV7-9 to TRBJ2-2, with 7 positions matching TRBD2. Germline CDR1 SEHNR, CDR2 FQNEAQ (reference sequence). V lost 1 base to trimming and J lost 5 bases; unmatched junction nucleotides: 10. This CDR3 spans 17 amino acids. CDR3 sequence reads: CASSLVVLGLGTGELFF. For the CDR3, the DNA is TGTGCCAGCAGCTTAGTGGTACTAGGACTAGGTACCGGGGAGCTGTTTTTT.

The chain joins TRBV7-2 to TRBJ2-3; D possibly corresponds to TRBD2 (6 bases). V lost 2 bases, J lost 2 bases, and 14 bases lay in between. The CDR3 spans 16 residues. Germline assignment: CDR1 SGHTA and CDR2 FQGNSA. The CDR3 sequence is CASSLQVGGVTDTQYF. CDR3 nucleotides: TGTGCCAGCAGCTTACAAGTTGGCGGGGTCACAGATACGCAGTATTTT.

This chain joins TRBV14 and TRBJ2-6; the match to TRBD2 covers 15 bases. The CDR3 length is 23 residues. CDR1 is SGHDN, CDR2 FVKESK, per germline. After removal of 1 base from V and 2 bases from J, the junction contained 15 bases not matched to a gene. The CDR3 reads CASSQGPPPGLAGGPPGANVLTF. CDR3 coding DNA: TGTGCCAGCAGCCAAGGACCCCCTCCAGGACTAGCGGGAGGGCCGCCTGGGGCCAACGTCCTGACTTTC.

The J gene is TRBJ2-7, the V gene TRBV28; 8 bases map to TRBD2. Losses at the gene ends were 5 bases for V and 2 bases for J; bases not matched to a gene: 14. The CDR3 runs 17 residues. Germline V lookup: CDR1 MDHEN, CDR2 SYDVKM. The CDR3 protein is CASSLPLTRAGAYEQYF. The CDR3 coding sequence is TGTGCCAGCAGTCTCCCCCTAACCAGAGCGGGAGCCTACGAGCAGTACTTC.

This clone appeared a few times. The rearrangement joins TRBV7-3 to TRBJ2-2; perhaps TRBD2 as D (5 bases). The V end was cut by 0 bases, the J end by 4 bases, with 9 bases between. The CDR3 length is 15 residues. Germline V CDR1 and CDR2: SGHTA, FQGTGA. This CDR3 is CASSLTGEPTGELFF. CDR3 nucleotides: TGTGCCAGCAGCTTAACTGGGGAGCCCACCGGGGAGCTGTTTTTT.

The chain links TRBV15 to TRBJ1-1; 8 nucleotides match TRBD1. The V and J ends lost 4 bases and 10 bases, in that order; junction bases with no gene match: 8. Germline-derived CDR1 and CDR2 are LNHNV and YYDKDF (reference sequence). The CDR3 runs 13 residues. The CDR3 DNA is TGTGCCACCAGCACTCAGGACAGGGCGAGAGCTTTCTTT. Translation: CATSTQDRARAFF.

As for this clone: The same CDR3 also results from other DNA sequences found in this sample. V gene TRBV5-1 combines with J gene TRBJ2-1; D possibly corresponds to TRBD2 (5 bases). The germline CDR1 and CDR2 sequences are SGHRS and YFSETQ. The length of the CDR3 is 11 residues. Between the trimmed V and J ends, which lost 0 bases and 10 bases, there was a span of 5 bases. This chain's CDR3 is CASSLGGEQFF. The CDR3 DNA reads TGCGCCAGCAGCTTGGGCGGGGAGCAGTTCTTC.

There are a few counts of this clone. In DNA form, the CDR3 reads TGTGCCAGCAGCTTAGTCCGGAACACTGAAGCTTTCTTT. This codes for CASSLVRNTEAFF. The rearrangement joins TRBV11-2 to TRBJ1-1, with no clear D. Per germline, CDR1 SGHAT and CDR2 FQNNGV. The CDR3 sequence is 13 residues long. V dropped 1 base and J dropped 1 base, with 4 bases sitting between them.

The chain joins TRBV5-4 to TRBJ2-7; TRBD1 matches at 9 bases. There are 15 residues in the CDR3. Germline assignment: CDR1 SGHNT and CDR2 YYREEE (reference sequence). V dropped 4 bases and J dropped 1; count of bases not matched to a gene: 6. The CDR3 DNA follows: TGTGCCAGCAGCCTTCCGGGACAGGGTTCCTACGAGCAGTACTTC. Protein product: CASSLPGQGSYEQYF.

The chain has TRBV5-1 and TRBJ2-7; TRBD1 agrees at 9 bases. Trimming at V came to 0 bases and at J to 3 bases, leaving 1 base not matched to a gene. This CDR3 spans 14 amino acids. Germline V lookup: CDR1 SGHRS, CDR2 YFSETQ. The CDR3 DNA is TGCGCCAGCAGCTTGGACAGGGGGCTCTACGAGCAGTACTTC. Protein sequence: CASSLDRGLYEQYF.

The V and J genes are TRBV4-2 and TRBJ2-5, with 7 nucleotides matching TRBD2. There are 13 residues in the CDR3. V shed 1 base, J shed 11 bases, and the junction held 7 bases outside the gene matches. CDR1 and CDR2 (germline): LGHNA, YNFKEQ. This CDR3 reads CASSQGPGREQYF. The CDR3, as DNA: TGTGCCAGCAGCCAAGGTCCAGGGCGGGAGCAGTACTTC.

This clone was counted between two and nine times. This chain joins TRBV28 and TRBJ2-7; 8 bases align to TRBD2. Germline CDR1 is MDHEN and CDR2 is SYDVKM. Germline trimming cut 5 bases from V and 2 bases from J; bases unmatched to any gene: 8. CDR3 length: 15 amino acids. CDR3 in DNA: TGTGCCAGCAGTATCACAGCGGGAGCCCCCTACGAGCAGTACTTC. It translates to CASSITAGAPYEQYF.

This clone was detected a few times. The V gene is TRBV7-2, the J gene TRBJ2-5; the D is unclear. The ends were cut back, 0 bases at V and 4 bases at J, with 6 bases in the middle. Germline CDR1 SGHTA, CDR2 FQGNSA. The CDR3 contains 13 residues. The CDR3: CASSLAPSETQYF. CDR3 nucleotide sequence: TGTGCCAGCAGCTTAGCCCCCTCAGAGACCCAGTACTTC.

The chain combines TRBV19 with TRBJ1-2, with 7 bases matching TRBD1. The germline V gene encodes CDR1 LNHDA and CDR2 SQIVND (reference sequence). V gave up 5 bases and J gave up 4 bases; unmatched junction bases: 7. The length of the CDR3 is 14 residues. CDR3 DNA sequence: TGTGCCAGTAGTGCGTCGGGGACAGTCTATGGCTACACCTTC. Residues: CASSASGTVYGYTF.

The chain has TRBV6-5 and TRBJ1-4, with D possibly TRBD1 on 6 matching bases. V lost 8 bases to trimming and J lost 3 bases, with 16 bases between them. The CDR3 consists of 15 residues. The germline V gene encodes CDR1 MNHEY and CDR2 SVGAGI. The DNA of the CDR3 is TGTGCCAGCCGATACGACTGGACAGCTAATGAAAAACTGTTTTTT. Translated: CASRYDWTANEKLFF.

This clone appeared a few times. This chain uses TRBV29-1 with TRBJ1-1, with no clear D. CDR1 is SQVTM and CDR2 is ANQGSEA in the germline V gene. CDR3 length equals 12 residues. Between the trimmed V and J ends, which lost 6 bases and 5 bases, there was a span of 13 bases. Here the CDR3 DNA reads TGCAGCGTCGGCCTCGGGGAGACTGAAGCTTTCTTT. Translated: CSVGLGETEAFF.

The chain has TRBV5-1 and TRBJ2-3; possibly TRBD1 for D (5 bases). CDR1 is SGHRS and CDR2 is YFSETQ in the germline V gene. Trimming shortened V by 3 bases and J by 0 bases, and 11 bases separated the two germline ends. This CDR3 region has 15 residues. CDR3 protein: CASSSAQGSTDTQYF. The CDR3 coding sequence is TGCGCCAGCAGCTCCGCCCAGGGAAGCACAGATACGCAGTATTTT.

The chain links TRBV6-5 to TRBJ1-2, with TRBD1 as a possible D gene (6 bases). Trimming removed 10 bases from V and 4 bases from J, with 22 bases in between. The CDR3 totals 15 residues. The V gene's germline CDR1 is MNHEY and CDR2 SVGAGI. The CDR3 loop is CATHGVAGDIYGYTF. CDR3 in DNA: TGTGCCACCCACGGAGTAGCCGGGGACATCTATGGCTACACCTTC.

V and J are TRBV9 and TRBJ1-3; the D gene is possibly TRBD1 (6 bases). The CDR3 runs 16 residues. In germline, CDR1 is SGDLS, CDR2 YYNGEE. V was cut by 3 bases and J by 0 bases, with 13 bases left in between. CDR3 in amino acids: CASSAQTGISGNTIYF. The CDR3 coding sequence is TGTGCCAGCAGCGCGCAGACAGGAATCTCTGGAAACACCATATATTTT.

The V call is TRBV7-2, the J call TRBJ1-1; D is perhaps TRBD1 (5 bases). CDR1 and CDR2 (germline): SGHTA, FQGNSA. V dropped 5 bases and J dropped 1 base, with 8 bases sitting between them. This CDR3 comprises 13 residues. The CDR3 nucleotides are TGTGCCAGCAGCCGTGGACAGAACACTGAAGCTTTCTTT. This encodes CASSRGQNTEAFF.

This chain joins TRBV5-1 and TRBJ2-5; 11 nucleotides align to TRBD2. The CDR3 loop spans 14 amino acids. Losses at the gene ends were 4 bases for V and 5 bases for J; bases not matched to a gene: 4. Germline CDR1 is SGHRS and CDR2 is YFSETQ. CDR3: CASSTLAGGETQYF. For the CDR3, the DNA is TGCGCCAGCAGCACCCTAGCGGGAGGTGAGACCCAGTACTTC.

The chain uses TRBV7-9 and TRBJ1-6; 8 nucleotides agree with TRBD1. Germline lookup yields CDR1 SEHNR and CDR2 FQNEAQ (reference sequence). V dropped 1 base and J dropped 11; count of bases not matched to a gene: 7. CDR3 length: 15 residues. The CDR3 DNA is TGTGCCAGCAGCTTAGAAGGACAGGGCAGGACACCCCTCCACTTT. Protein: CASSLEGQGRTPLHF. The full variable domain, completed using reference TRBV7-9 and TRBJ1-6, is DTGVSQNPRHKITKRGQNVTFRCDPISEHNRLYWYRQTLGQGPEFLTYFQNEAQLEKSRLLSDRFSAERPKGSFSTLEIQRTEQGDSAMYLCASSLEGQGRTPLHFGNGTRLTVT.

The chain combines TRBV6-5 with TRBJ1-5; D remains unclear. The germline CDR1 and CDR2 sequences are MNHEY and SVGAGI. CDR3 size: 15 residues. The V and J ends lost 6 bases and 0 bases respectively, with 12 bases between them. Written as DNA, the CDR3 is TGTGCCAGCAGCCGCGTGGGCATTAGCAATCAGCCCCAGCATTTT. Protein: CASSRVGISNQPQHF.

J is TRBJ1-2 and V is TRBV6-5; 8 bases align to TRBD1. Trimming cost V 5 bases and J 4 bases; bases outside gene matches: 6. The germline V gene has CDR1 MNHEY and CDR2 SVGAGI. CDR3 size: 14 residues. The DNA of the CDR3 is TGTGCCAGCAGTAACCCGGGACAGGTCTATGGCTACACCTTC. It encodes CASSNPGQVYGYTF.

The sample holds a few counts of this clone. V usage is TRBV5-1 and J usage is TRBJ2-2; 11 positions match TRBD2. The length of the CDR3 is 17 residues. CDR1 SGHRS and CDR2 YFSETQ come from the germline V gene. V gave up 3 bases and J gave up 1 base; unmatched junction bases: 5. The CDR3 loop reads CASSWGTSGLNTGELFF. The CDR3, as DNA: TGCGCCAGCAGCTGGGGGACTAGCGGTCTGAACACCGGGGAGCTGTTTTTT. Full variable domain (missing parts from reference TRBV5-1 and TRBJ2-2): KAGVTQTPRYLIKTRGQQVTLSCSPISGHRSVSWYQQTPGQGLQFLFEYFSETQRNKGNFPGRFSGRQFSNSRSEMNVSTLELGDSALYLCASSWGTSGLNTGELFFGEGSRLTVL.

The rearrangement uses TRBV25-1 and TRBJ2-1; D gene uncertain. Germline CDR1 MGHDK, CDR2 SYGVNS. The V and J ends lost 1 base and 14 bases respectively, with 9 bases between them. CDR3 size: 11 residues. CDR3 in amino acids: CASSELSLEFF. CDR3 coding DNA: TGTGCCAGCAGTGAATTGAGCCTCGAGTTCTTC.

The CDR3, as DNA: TGTGCCAGCAGCTTGAGGGCAGGGCAGGGAGGCTACACCTTC. Protein sequence: CASSLRAGQGGYTF. This rearrangement joins TRBV5-4 to TRBJ1-2; the D gene is possibly TRBD1 (5 bases). This CDR3 spans 14 amino acids. CDR1 is SGHNT, CDR2 YYREEE, per germline (reference sequence). The V end lost 1 base, the J end lost 8 bases, and 15 bases lay between the germline ends.

V is TRBV5-1 and J is TRBJ2-5; 9 bases map to TRBD2. The CDR3 is 14 amino acids. Germline V gene lookup returns CDR1 SGHRS and CDR2 YFSETQ. The junction had 1 base not matched to a gene; V was cut back by 2 bases and J by 2 bases. This CDR3 reads CASSLSGGQETQYF. The DNA of the CDR3 is TGCGCCAGCAGCTTAAGCGGGGGGCAAGAGACCCAGTACTTC.

V is TRBV6-1 and J is TRBJ1-3; D may be TRBD1 (5 bases). V lost 1 base and J 3 bases, leaving 16 bases between the germline ends. Germline V CDR1 and CDR2: MNHNS, SASEGT. The CDR3 spans 17 residues. The CDR3 loop reads CASSEGGGRILGNTIYF. CDR3 in DNA: TGTGCCAGCAGTGAAGGGGGCGGACGTATTCTTGGAAACACCATATATTTT.

The chain uses TRBV10-2 and TRBJ2-7; 10 nucleotides agree with TRBD2. Germline lookup yields CDR1 WSHSY and CDR2 SAAADI. With 7 bases clipped from V and 3 bases from J, the junction kept 6 bases outside the gene matches. CDR3 length equals 14 residues. In DNA, the CDR3 is TGCGCCAGCAACCAGCGGGGGGGAAACTACGAGCAGTACTTC. Protein product: CASNQRGGNYEQYF.

V is TRBV7-2 and J is TRBJ2-7; TRBD2 agrees at 7 bases. CDR1 is SGHTA and CDR2 is FQGNSA in the germline V gene. This CDR3 contains 15 residues. The ends lost 0 bases at V and 6 bases at J; junction bases unmatched: 8. The CDR3 DNA is TGTGCCAGCAGCTTAGCGCGGGAGCATCCTTCCGAGCAGTACTTC. Protein product: CASSLAREHPSEQYF.

A note on this clone: Other nucleotide sequences in the sample specify the same CDR3. DNA for the CDR3: TGCAGCGTCAGGGACAGGAATCGGGAGACCCAGTACTTC. It encodes CSVRDRNRETQYF. The V call is TRBV29-1, the J call TRBJ2-5; 8 nucleotides align to TRBD1. This CDR3 is built from 13 residues. V shed 6 bases, J shed 5 bases, and the junction held 8 bases outside the gene matches. Germline V gives CDR1 SQVTM, CDR2 ANQGSEA.